The 13 T cell receptor beta chains below all came from one sample that was sequenced in a study of OX40 agonist ivuxolimab in advanced cancers. The data were produced by immunoSEQ multiplex PCR, yet TCRdb's version contains in-frame clones alone and is incomplete. The sample holds tens of thousands of clones, 80% to 95% seen once. The input for sequencing was CD4+ or CD8+ T cells sorted from blood, taken in a trial of the OX40 agonist ivuxolimab. Every receptor here comes from an adult with an advanced solid tumor such as melanoma, head and neck, liver or kidney cancer.

This clone was found once. The chain recombines TRBV21-1 with TRBJ1-5; the table's D call of TRBD1 was not tested on the DNA. TRBV21-1 has pseudogene status. This CDR3 is built from 15 residues. CDR3 sequence reads: CASSKAAGSNQPQHF. As DNA, the CDR3 is TGTGCCAGCAGCAAAGCGGCAGGGTCGAATCAGCCCCAGCATTTT.

The chain couples TRBV5-4 to TRBJ2-5; D unresolved. CDR3 size: 13 residues. Germline assignment: CDR1 SGHNT and CDR2 YYREEE (reference sequence). Trimming took off 1 base at V and 3 bases at J, with 7 bases between the two ends. The CDR3 loop is CASSLPEKETQYF. The DNA of the CDR3 is TGTGCCAGCAGCTTGCCGGAAAAAGAGACCCAGTACTTC.

The J gene is TRBJ2-1, the V gene TRBV28; 10 nucleotides match TRBD2. V shed 3 bases, J shed 6 bases, and the junction held 2 bases outside the gene matches. The CDR3 has 14 residues. Germline V gene data show CDR1 as MDHEN and CDR2 as SYDVKM. CDR3 amino acids: CASSLGLASNEQFF. The CDR3 DNA reads as TGTGCCAGCAGTTTGGGACTAGCGAGCAATGAGCAGTTCTTC.

The V and J genes are TRBV27 and TRBJ2-1, with D perhaps matching TRBD2 (7 bases). Germline V gene data show CDR1 as MNHEY and CDR2 as SMNVEV (reference sequence). V was shortened by 3 bases and J by 6 bases, with 12 bases between the two germline ends. This CDR3 region has 14 residues. The CDR3 region has the DNA TGTGCCAGCAGTTTTTTGGCGGGGGCCAATGAGCAGTTCTTC. Translation: CASSFLAGANEQFF.

This clone was counted a single time. V usage is TRBV6-5 and J usage is TRBJ1-3; the D is unclear. The V end lost 6 bases, the J end lost 0 bases, and 12 bases lay between the germline ends. The CDR3 is 15 amino acids. CDR1 and CDR2 from the germline V gene are MNHEY and SVGAGI. CDR3 DNA: TGTGCCAGCAGCCAATTAACCGGCTCTGGAAACACCATATATTTT. Translated: CASSQLTGSGNTIYF.

The chain employs TRBV28 and TRBJ1-1, with 9 bases identical to TRBD1. The CDR3 extends over 17 amino acids. Germline V CDR1 and CDR2: MDHEN, SYDVKM. The J segment lost 2 bases and the V segment lost 4 bases, leaving 11 bases of the junction unmatched. The CDR3 DNA reads TGTGCCAGCAGTTACCCTAAGACAGGGGGTGTTAACACTGAAGCTTTCTTT. Translating it yields CASSYPKTGGVNTEAFF.

This clone occurred once. The rearrangement links TRBV27 to TRBJ1-2, with D maybe TRBD1 (5 bases). This CDR3 region has 15 residues. The ends were cut back, 4 bases at V and 3 bases at J, with 15 bases in the middle. Per germline, CDR1 MNHEY and CDR2 SMNVEV (reference sequence). The CDR3 loop is CASSSFWGNDYGYTF. In DNA form, the CDR3 reads TGTGCCAGCAGTTCTTTTTGGGGGAACGACTATGGCTACACCTTC.

The chain combines TRBV23-1 with TRBJ2-1, with 13 bases that match TRBD2. TRBV23-1 is an ORF for which the function is uncertain. V lost 2 bases and J lost 7; bases outside the gene matches: 14. CDR3 length: 19 amino acids. CDR3 residues: CASSQPGLAGNPLFNEQFF. Written as DNA, the CDR3 is TGCGCCAGCAGTCAACCGGGACTAGCGGGAAACCCGCTCTTTAATGAGCAGTTCTTC.

CDR3 region: CASSDRLTYEQYF. DNA for the CDR3: TGTGCCAGCAGCGACAGGCTCACCTACGAGCAGTACTTC. This chain connects TRBV7-9 to TRBJ2-7; tentatively, D is TRBD1 (6 bases). The CDR3 loop spans 13 amino acids. V was cut by 5 bases and J by 2 bases, with 10 bases left in between. Germline V gene lookup returns CDR1 SEHNR and CDR2 FQNEAQ (reference sequence). The full variable domain, with the rest looked up from reference TRBV7-9 and TRBJ2-7, is DTGVSQNPRHKITKRGQNVTFRCDPISEHNRLYWYRQTLGQGPEFLTYFQNEAQLEKSRLLSDRFSAERPKGSFSTLEIQRTEQGDSAMYLCASSDRLTYEQYFGPGTRLTVT.

The chain has TRBV27 and TRBJ2-7; 7 bases fit TRBD1. The CDR3 totals 13 residues. V was pared by 2 bases and J by 3 bases, with 1 base of the junction left unmatched. Germline lookup yields CDR1 MNHEY and CDR2 SMNVEV (reference sequence). CDR3: CASSLGTVYEQYF. CDR3 bases: TGTGCCAGCAGTTTAGGGACAGTCTACGAGCAGTACTTC.

This sequence joins TRBV7-8 and TRBJ1-5; 10 nucleotides match TRBD1. J was trimmed by 6 bases and V by 4 bases; bases with no gene match: 12. CDR1 and CDR2 (germline): SGHVS, FQNEAQ. CDR3 length: 17 amino acids. In DNA form, the CDR3 reads TGTGCCAGCAGCTCCCTCCCGGGACAGGGGCTGGGTCAGCCCCAGCATTTT. Amino acid sequence: CASSSLPGQGLGQPQHF. Full variable domain (remainder filled in from reference TRBV7-8 and TRBJ1-5): GAGVSQSPRYKVAKRGQDVALRCDPISGHVSLFWYQQALGQGPEFLTYFQNEAQLDKSGLPSDRFFAERPEGSVSTLKIQRTQQEDSAVYLCASSSLPGQGLGQPQHFGDGTRLSIL.

The chain carries TRBV5-6 and TRBJ2-4; D gene uncertain. The CDR3 runs to 11 residues. Germline CDR1 SGHDT, CDR2 YYEEEE. The ends were cut back, 4 bases at V and 7 bases at J, with 6 bases in the middle. CDR3 nucleotides: TGTGCCAGCAGCCAGACCAACATTCAGTACTTC. This codes for CASSQTNIQYF.

The chain employs TRBV27 and TRBJ2-5; TRBD1 or TRBD2 may be the D gene (7 bases each). In germline, CDR1 is MNHEY, CDR2 SMNVEV (reference sequence). The CDR3 runs 15 residues. The ends were cut back, 6 bases at V and 5 bases at J, with 19 bases in the middle. The CDR3 DNA reads TGTGCCAGCAGGGCCCAGGGGGGGGCCTGGGAGACCCAGTACTTC. It yields the protein CASRAQGGAWETQYF.